This T cell receptor (beta chain) was identified in a study of T cell responses to AZD1222 COVID-19 vaccine. Overall study findings and caveats: At baseline, just five to seven AZD1222 recipients tested seropositive. Repertoires were obtained only post-peak T cell response. Variant regions that are unmutated are reportedly the target of nearly half of spike-specific TCRs. There were mostly white British donors and more females than males, and clonal diversity was possibly underestimated.

Points on this clone: Its antigen is not known.

This table comes from immunoSEQ multiplex PCR, and its TCRdb copy is limited to in-frame clones, with some not included. The sample shows more than 95,000 clones, more than 80% of them seen only once. This material consisted of peripheral blood, taken 28 days after the second AZD1222 dose. The receptor was isolated from an adult who received the AZD1222 COVID-19 vaccine.

The CDR3 loop is CASSQVVGTNTGELFF. In DNA form, the CDR3 reads TGCGCCAGCAGCCAAGTAGTCGGGACTAACACCGGGGAGCTGTTTTTT. V and J are TRBV4-1 and TRBJ2-2, with a weak D call TRBD2 (6 bases). Trimming removed 1 base at V and 2 bases at J, with 11 bases between. This CDR3 comprises 16 residues. CDR1 and CDR2 (germline): MGHRA, YSYEKL.